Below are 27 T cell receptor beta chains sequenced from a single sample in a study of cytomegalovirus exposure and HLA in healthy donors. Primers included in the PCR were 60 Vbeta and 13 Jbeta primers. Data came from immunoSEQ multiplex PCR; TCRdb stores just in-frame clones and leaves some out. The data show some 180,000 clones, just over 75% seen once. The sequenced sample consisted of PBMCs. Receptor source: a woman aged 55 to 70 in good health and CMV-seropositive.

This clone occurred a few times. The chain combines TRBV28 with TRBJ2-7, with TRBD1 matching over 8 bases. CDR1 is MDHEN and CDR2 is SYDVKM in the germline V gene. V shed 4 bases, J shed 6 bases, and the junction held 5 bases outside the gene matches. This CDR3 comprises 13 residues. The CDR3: CASSSLDRGEQYF. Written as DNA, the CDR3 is TGTGCCAGCAGTTCCCTCGACAGGGGCGAGCAGTACTTC. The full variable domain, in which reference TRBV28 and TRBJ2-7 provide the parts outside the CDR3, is DVKVTQSSRYLVKRTGEKVFLECVQDMDHENMFWYRQDPGLGLRLIYFSYDVKMKEKGDIPEGYSVSREKKERFSLILESASTNQTSMYLCASSSLDRGEQYFGPGTRLTVT.

The CDR3 DNA follows: TGTGCCAGCAAAGCCGGTGGCCTCGGGGGTCCTAGCACAGATACGCAGTATTTT. This gives the protein CASKAGGLGGPSTDTQYF. The chain carries TRBV27 and TRBJ2-3; a weak D match, TRBD2 (6 bases). The V end was cut by 7 bases, the J end by 0 bases, with 23 bases between. CDR1 is MNHEY and CDR2 is SMNVEV in the germline V gene (reference sequence). The CDR3 runs 18 residues.

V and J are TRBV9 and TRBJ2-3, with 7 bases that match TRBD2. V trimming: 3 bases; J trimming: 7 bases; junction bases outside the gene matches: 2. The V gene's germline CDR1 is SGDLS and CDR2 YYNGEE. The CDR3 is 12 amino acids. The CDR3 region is CASSETSNTQYF. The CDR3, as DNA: TGTGCCAGCAGCGAGACTAGCAATACGCAGTATTTT. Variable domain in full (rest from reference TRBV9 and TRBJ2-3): DSGVTQTPKHLITATGQRVTLRCSPRSGDLSVYWYQQSLDQGLQFLIQYYNGEERAKGNILERFSAQQFPDLHSELNLSSLELGDSALYFCASSETSNTQYFGPGTRLTVL.

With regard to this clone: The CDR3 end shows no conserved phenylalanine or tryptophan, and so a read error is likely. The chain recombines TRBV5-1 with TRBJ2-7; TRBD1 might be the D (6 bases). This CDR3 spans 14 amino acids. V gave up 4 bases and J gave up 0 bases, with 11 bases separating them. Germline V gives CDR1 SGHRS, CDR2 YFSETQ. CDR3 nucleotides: TGCGCCAGCAGCCGACAGGCAAGCTCCTACGAGCAGTACCTC. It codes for CASSRQASSYEQYL.

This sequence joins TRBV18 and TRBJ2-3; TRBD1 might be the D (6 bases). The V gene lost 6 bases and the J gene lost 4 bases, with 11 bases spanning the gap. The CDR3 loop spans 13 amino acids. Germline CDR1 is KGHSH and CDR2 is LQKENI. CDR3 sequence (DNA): TGTGCCAGCTCGGCGACAGGACCAGATACGCAGTATTTT. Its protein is CASSATGPDTQYF.

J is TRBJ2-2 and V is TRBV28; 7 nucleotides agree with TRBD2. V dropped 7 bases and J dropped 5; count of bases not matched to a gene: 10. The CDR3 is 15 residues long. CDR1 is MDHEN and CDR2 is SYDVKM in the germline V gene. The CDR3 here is CASIEGGGGTGELFF. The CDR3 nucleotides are TGTGCCAGCATCGAGGGTGGCGGGGGAACCGGGGAGCTGTTTTTT.

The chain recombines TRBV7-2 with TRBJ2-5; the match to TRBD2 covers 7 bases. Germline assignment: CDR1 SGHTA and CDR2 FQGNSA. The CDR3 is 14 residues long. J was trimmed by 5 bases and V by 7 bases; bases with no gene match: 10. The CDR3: CASKVRGGSETQYF. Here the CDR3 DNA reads TGTGCCAGCAAGGTCCGGGGAGGGTCGGAGACCCAGTACTTC.

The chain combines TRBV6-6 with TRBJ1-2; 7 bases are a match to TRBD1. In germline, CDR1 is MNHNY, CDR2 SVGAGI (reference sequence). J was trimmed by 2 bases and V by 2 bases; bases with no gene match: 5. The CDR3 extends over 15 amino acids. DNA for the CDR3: TGTGCCAGCAGTTACCTTGGACAGGCGAACTATGGCTACACCTTC. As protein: CASSYLGQANYGYTF.

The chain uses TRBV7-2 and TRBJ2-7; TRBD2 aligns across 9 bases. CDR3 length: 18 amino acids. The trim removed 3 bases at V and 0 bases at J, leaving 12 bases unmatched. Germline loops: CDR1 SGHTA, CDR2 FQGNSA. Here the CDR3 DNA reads TGTGCCAGCAGCTTTTGGCGTAGCGGGGGAGGATTCTCCTACGAGCAGTACTTC. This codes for CASSFWRSGGGFSYEQYF. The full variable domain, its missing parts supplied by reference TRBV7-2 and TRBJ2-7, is GAGVSQSPSNKVTEKGKDVELRCDPISGHTALYWYRQSLGQGLEFLIYFQGNSAPDKSGLPSDRFSAERTGGSVSTLTIQRTQQEDSAVYLCASSFWRSGGGFSYEQYFGPGTRLTVT.

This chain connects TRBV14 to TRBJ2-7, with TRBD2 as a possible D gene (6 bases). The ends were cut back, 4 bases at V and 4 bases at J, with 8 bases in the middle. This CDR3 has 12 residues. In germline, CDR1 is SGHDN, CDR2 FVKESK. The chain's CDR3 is CASSRTIYEQYF. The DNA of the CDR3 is TGTGCCAGCAGCCGGACTATTTACGAGCAGTACTTC.

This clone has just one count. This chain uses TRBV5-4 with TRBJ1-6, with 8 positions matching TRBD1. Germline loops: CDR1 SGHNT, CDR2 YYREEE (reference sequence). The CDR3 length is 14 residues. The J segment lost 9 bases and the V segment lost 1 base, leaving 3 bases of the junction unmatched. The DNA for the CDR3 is TGTGCCAGCAGCTTGCAGGGGGCGGTTTCACCCCTCCACTTT. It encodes CASSLQGAVSPLHF. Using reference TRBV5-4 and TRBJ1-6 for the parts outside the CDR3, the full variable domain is ETGVTQSPTHLIKTRGQQVTLRCSSQSGHNTVSWYQQALGQGPQFIFQYYREEENGRGNFPPRFSGLQFPNYSSELNVNALELDDSALYLCASSLQGAVSPLHFGNGTRLTVT.

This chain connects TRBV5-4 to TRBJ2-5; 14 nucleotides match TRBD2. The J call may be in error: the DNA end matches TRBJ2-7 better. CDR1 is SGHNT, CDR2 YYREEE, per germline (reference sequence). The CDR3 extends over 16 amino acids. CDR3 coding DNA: TGTGCCAGCAGCTCCGGACTAGCGGGGGGAAACTACGAGCAGTACTTC. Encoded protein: CASSSGLAGGNYEQYF.

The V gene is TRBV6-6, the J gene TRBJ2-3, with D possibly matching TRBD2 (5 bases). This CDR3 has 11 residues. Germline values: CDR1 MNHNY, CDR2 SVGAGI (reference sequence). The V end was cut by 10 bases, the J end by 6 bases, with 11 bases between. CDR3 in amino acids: CATLSVDTQYF. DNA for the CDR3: TGTGCCACCCTTAGCGTGGATACGCAGTATTTT.

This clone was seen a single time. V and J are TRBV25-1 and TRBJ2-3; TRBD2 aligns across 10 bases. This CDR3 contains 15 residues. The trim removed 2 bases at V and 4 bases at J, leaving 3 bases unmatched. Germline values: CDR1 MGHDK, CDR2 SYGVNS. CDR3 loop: CASSEPSGRPDTQYF. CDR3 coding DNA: TGTGCCAGCAGTGAACCTAGCGGGAGACCAGATACGCAGTATTTT.

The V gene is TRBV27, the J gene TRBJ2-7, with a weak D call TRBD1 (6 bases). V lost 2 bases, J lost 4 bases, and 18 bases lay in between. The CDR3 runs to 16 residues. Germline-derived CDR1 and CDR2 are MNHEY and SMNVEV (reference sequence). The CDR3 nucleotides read TGTGCCAGCAGTTTAAGTCCACAGGGCCCTCCTTACGAGCAGTACTTC. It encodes CASSLSPQGPPYEQYF.

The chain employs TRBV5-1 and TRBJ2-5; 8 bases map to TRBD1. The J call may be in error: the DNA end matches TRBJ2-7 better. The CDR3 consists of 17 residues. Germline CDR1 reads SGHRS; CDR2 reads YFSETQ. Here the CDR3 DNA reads TGCGCCAGCAGCACCGAAGGCGGGACAGGAGTACCCTACGAGCAGTACTTC. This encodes CASSTEGGTGVPYEQYF.

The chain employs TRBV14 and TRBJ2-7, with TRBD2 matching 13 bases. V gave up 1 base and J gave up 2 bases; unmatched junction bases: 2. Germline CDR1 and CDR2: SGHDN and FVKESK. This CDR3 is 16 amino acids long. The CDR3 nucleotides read TGTGCCAGCAGCCAAGCCGGGACTAGCGGGACCTACGAGCAGTACTTC. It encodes CASSQAGTSGTYEQYF.

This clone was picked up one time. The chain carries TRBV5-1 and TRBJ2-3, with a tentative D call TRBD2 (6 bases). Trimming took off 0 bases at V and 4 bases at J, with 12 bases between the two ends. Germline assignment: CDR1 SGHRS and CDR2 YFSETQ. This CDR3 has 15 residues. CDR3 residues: CASSLAGVTADTQYF. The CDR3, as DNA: TGCGCCAGCAGCTTGGCGGGAGTGACGGCAGATACGCAGTATTTT.

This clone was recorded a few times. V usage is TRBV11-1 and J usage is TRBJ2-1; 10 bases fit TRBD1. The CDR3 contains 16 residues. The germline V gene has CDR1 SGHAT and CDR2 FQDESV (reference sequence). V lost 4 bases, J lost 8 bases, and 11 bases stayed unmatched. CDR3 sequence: CASSWAGTGAGYEQFF. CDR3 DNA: TGTGCCAGCAGCTGGGCGGGGACAGGGGCGGGCTATGAGCAGTTCTTC.

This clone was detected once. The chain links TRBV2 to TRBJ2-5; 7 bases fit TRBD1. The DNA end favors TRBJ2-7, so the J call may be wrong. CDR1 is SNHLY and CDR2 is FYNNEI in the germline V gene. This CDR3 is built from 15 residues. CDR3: CASSQGQPTFYEQYF. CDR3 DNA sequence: TGTGCCAGCAGCCAGGGACAGCCGACCTTCTACGAGCAGTACTTC.

The CDR3 DNA sequence: TGCAGCGTCCAAGGGGGATTGAACACTGAAGCTTTCTTT. The encoded protein is CSVQGGLNTEAFF. This rearrangement joins TRBV29-1 to TRBJ1-1; tentatively, D is TRBD1 (6 bases). From germline, CDR1 is SQVTM and CDR2 ANQGSEA. V gave up 6 bases and J gave up 0 bases, with 11 bases separating them. The CDR3 covers 13 residues.

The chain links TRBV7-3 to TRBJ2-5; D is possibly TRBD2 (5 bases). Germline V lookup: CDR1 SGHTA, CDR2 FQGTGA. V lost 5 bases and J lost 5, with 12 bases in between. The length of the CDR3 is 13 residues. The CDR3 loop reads CASSADYRETQYF. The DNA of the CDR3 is TGTGCCAGCAGCGCCGACTACCGGGAGACCCAGTACTTC.

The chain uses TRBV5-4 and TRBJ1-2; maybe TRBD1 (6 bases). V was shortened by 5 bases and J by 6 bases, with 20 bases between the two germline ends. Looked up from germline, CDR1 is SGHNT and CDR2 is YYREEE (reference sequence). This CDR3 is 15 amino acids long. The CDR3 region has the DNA TGTGCCAGCAGTTTACTAACGGGGGGGCTAGATGGCTACACCTTC. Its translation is CASSLLTGGLDGYTF.

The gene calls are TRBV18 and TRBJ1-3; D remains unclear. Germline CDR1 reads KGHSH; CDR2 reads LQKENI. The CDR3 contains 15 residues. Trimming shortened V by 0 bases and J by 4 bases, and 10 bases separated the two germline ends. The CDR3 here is CASSPPATSGNTIYF. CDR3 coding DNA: TGTGCCAGCTCACCACCGGCCACGTCAGGAAACACCATATATTTT.

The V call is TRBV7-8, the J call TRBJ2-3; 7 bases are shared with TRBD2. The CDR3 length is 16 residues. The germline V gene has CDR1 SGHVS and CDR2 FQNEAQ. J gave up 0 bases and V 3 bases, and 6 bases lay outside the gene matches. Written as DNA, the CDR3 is TGTGCCAGCAGCTTCTTAGCACTAGCGAGCACAGATACGCAGTATTTT. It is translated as CASSFLALASTDTQYF.

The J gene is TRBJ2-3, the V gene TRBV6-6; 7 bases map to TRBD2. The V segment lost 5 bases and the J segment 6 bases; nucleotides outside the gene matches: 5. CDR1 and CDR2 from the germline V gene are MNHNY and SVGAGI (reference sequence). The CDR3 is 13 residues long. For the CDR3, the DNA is TGTGCCAGCAGTCCGGGACTATTCGATACGCAGTATTTT. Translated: CASSPGLFDTQYF.

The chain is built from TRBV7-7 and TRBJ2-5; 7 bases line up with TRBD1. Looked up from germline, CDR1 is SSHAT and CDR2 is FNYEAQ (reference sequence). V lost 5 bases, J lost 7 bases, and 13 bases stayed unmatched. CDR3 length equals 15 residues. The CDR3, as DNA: TGTGCCAGCAGCGAATCCGGACAGGCAGGAGTGACCCAGTACTTC. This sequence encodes CASSESGQAGVTQYF.